The rows below give T cell receptor beta chains drawn from one sample of a study of vaccination and CD4 T cells after COVID-19. In TCRdb, the PCR reads were re-called with MiXCR into one record per CDR3 protein. The sample has approximately 14,000 distinct CDR3 sequences; 30% are singletons. For these receptors, no antigen is known. The source material was cultured CD4+ T cells from blood. The receptors were sampled from a human donor with COVID-19. Each CDR3 is given with its conserved first and last residue. The order of the fields is clone size, J gene, V gene, D gene, CDR3 protein, CDR3 DNA. A D gene is named only where the DNA matches it firmly. Size tells how often a clone was seen (once, few, many) or the class of an expanded clone, and some rows leave it out.

abundance: few; j_gene: TRBJ1-2; v_gene: TRBV20-1; d_gene: TRBD1; CDR3aa: CSARAFPGQGPYGYTF; CDR3nt: TGCAGTGCTAGAGCCTTTCCGGGACAGGGGCCCTATGGCTACACCTTC
abundance: .; j_gene: TRBJ1-2; v_gene: TRBV12-5; d_gene: .; CDR3aa: CASGLDRDVGYTF; CDR3nt: TGTGCTAGTGGTTTGGACAGGGATGTTGGCTACACCTTC
abundance: once; j_gene: TRBJ2-7; v_gene: TRBV5-1; d_gene: .; CDR3aa: CASSLASRGGSEQYF; CDR3nt: TGCGCCAGCAGCTTGGCTTCACGAGGTGGTAGCGAGCAGTACTTC
abundance: few; j_gene: TRBJ1-5; v_gene: TRBV2; d_gene: TRBD1; CDR3aa: CASSVVRGLVQPQHF; CDR3nt: TGTGCCAGCAGTGTGGTCAGGGGGCTGGTTCAGCCCCAGCATTTT
abundance: few; j_gene: TRBJ2-3; v_gene: TRBV11-3; d_gene: TRBD2; CDR3aa: CASSPSGGAPDTQYF; CDR3nt: TGTGCCAGCAGTCCTAGCGGGGGGGCCCCAGATACGCAGTATTTT
abundance: .; j_gene: TRBJ2-1; v_gene: TRBV27; d_gene: TRBD2; CDR3aa: CASSLLGGNYNEQFF; CDR3nt: TGTGCCAGCAGTTTATTGGGGGGGAACTACAATGAGCAGTTCTTC
abundance: .; j_gene: TRBJ1-1; v_gene: TRBV20-1; d_gene: .; CDR3aa: CSARGSAVSRNTEAFF; CDR3nt: TGCAGTGCTAGGGGATCGGCTGTTTCAAGAAACACTGAAGCTTTCTTT
abundance: .; j_gene: TRBJ2-2; v_gene: TRBV7-6; d_gene: TRBD2; CDR3aa: CASSSWGSGGASGELFF; CDR3nt: TGTGCCAGCAGCTCGTGGGGTAGCGGGGGGGCAAGCGGGGAGCTGTTTTTT
abundance: few; j_gene: TRBJ2-2; v_gene: TRBV23-1; d_gene: TRBD1; CDR3aa: CASSQGRGPNTGELFF; CDR3nt: TGCGCCAGCAGTCAAGGCAGGGGGCCGAACACCGGGGAGCTGTTTTTT
abundance: .; j_gene: TRBJ1-5; v_gene: TRBV5-1; d_gene: .; CDR3aa: CASSPTTGINQPQHF; CDR3nt: TGCGCCAGCAGCCCCACCACAGGGATTAATCAGCCCCAGCATTTT
abundance: .; j_gene: TRBJ1-1; v_gene: TRBV6-4; d_gene: .; CDR3aa: CASSPTGVGTEAFF; CDR3nt: TGTGCCAGCAGTCCTACGGGGGTGGGGACTGAAGCTTTCTTT
abundance: .; j_gene: TRBJ2-7; v_gene: TRBV6-1; d_gene: .; CDR3aa: CASRNVAYTYEQYF; CDR3nt: TGTGCCAGCAGGAACGTGGCATATACCTACGAGCAGTACTTC
abundance: .; j_gene: TRBJ1-3; v_gene: TRBV6-5; d_gene: TRBD1; CDR3aa: CASSYTVAGGSGNTIYF; CDR3nt: TGTGCCAGCAGTTATACCGTGGCAGGGGGCTCTGGAAACACCATATATTTT
abundance: .; j_gene: TRBJ2-5; v_gene: TRBV29-1; d_gene: .; CDR3aa: CSANGATGRYQETQYF; CDR3nt: TGCAGCGCCAATGGGGCGACAGGAAGGTACCAAGAGACCCAGTACTTC
abundance: .; j_gene: TRBJ2-1; v_gene: TRBV10-3; d_gene: .; CDR3aa: CAISEETQGSNEQFF; CDR3nt: TGTGCCATCAGTGAGGAGACCCAGGGATCCAATGAGCAGTTCTTC
abundance: .; j_gene: TRBJ2-5; v_gene: TRBV7-9; d_gene: TRBD1; CDR3aa: CASSRPGTVEETQYF; CDR3nt: TGTGCCAGCAGCCGGCCCGGGACAGTCGAAGAGACCCAGTACTTC
abundance: few; j_gene: TRBJ2-2; v_gene: TRBV6-1; d_gene: .; CDR3aa: CASGGLSNTGELFF; CDR3nt: TGTGCCAGCGGGGGTCTCTCAAACACCGGGGAGCTGTTTTTT
abundance: .; j_gene: TRBJ2-2; v_gene: TRBV18; d_gene: .; CDR3aa: CASSPWTRNTGELFF; CDR3nt: TGTGCCAGCTCACCATGGACCAGAAACACCGGGGAGCTGTTTTTT
abundance: .; j_gene: TRBJ1-6; v_gene: TRBV6-2/TRBV6-3; d_gene: .; CDR3aa: CASSYDVDRYNSPLHF; CDR3nt: TGTGCCAGCAGTTACGATGTCGACAGGTATAATTCACCCCTCCACTTT
abundance: .; j_gene: TRBJ1-2; v_gene: TRBV27; d_gene: .; CDR3aa: CASSFAGTLVGGYTF; CDR3nt: TGTGCCAGCAGTTTCGCCGGGACACTCGTCGGTGGCTACACCTTC
abundance: medium-sized; j_gene: TRBJ1-5; v_gene: TRBV19; d_gene: .; CDR3aa: CASSIQWGNQPQHF; CDR3nt: TGTGCCAGTAGTATACAGTGGGGCAATCAGCCCCAGCATTTT
abundance: few; j_gene: TRBJ1-5; v_gene: TRBV6-1; d_gene: .; CDR3aa: CASSVEVEGNQPQHF; CDR3nt: TGTGCCAGCAGTGTCGAGGTAGAAGGAAATCAGCCCCAGCATTTT
abundance: .; j_gene: TRBJ2-3; v_gene: TRBV5-4; d_gene: .; CDR3aa: CASSSPRVDAGTTDTQYF; CDR3nt: TGTGCCAGCAGCTCCCCGAGGGTAGACGCAGGGACCACAGATACGCAGTATTTT
abundance: .; j_gene: TRBJ2-3; v_gene: TRBV5-4; d_gene: .; CDR3aa: CASNFERTDTQYF; CDR3nt: TGTGCCAGCAACTTTGAGCGCACAGATACGCAGTATTTT
abundance: .; j_gene: TRBJ1-2; v_gene: TRBV6-2/TRBV6-3; d_gene: .; CDR3aa: CASSNWDSRRGYTF; CDR3nt: TGTGCCAGCAGTAATTGGGACTCAAGGAGAGGCTACACCTTC
abundance: .; j_gene: TRBJ1-6; v_gene: TRBV6-1; d_gene: TRBD1; CDR3aa: CASRAPGQGASPLHF; CDR3nt: TGTGCCAGCAGGGCTCCGGGACAGGGTGCTTCACCCCTCCACTTT
abundance: .; j_gene: TRBJ2-1; v_gene: TRBV29-1; d_gene: .; CDR3aa: CSGVPGPHNNEQFF; CDR3nt: TGCAGCGGAGTCCCCGGCCCACACAACAATGAGCAGTTCTTC
abundance: .; j_gene: TRBJ1-1; v_gene: TRBV2; d_gene: TRBD1; CDR3aa: CASYVTQGARTEAFF; CDR3nt: TGTGCCAGCTACGTTACACAGGGGGCTAGGACTGAAGCTTTCTTT
abundance: few; j_gene: TRBJ2-2; v_gene: TRBV6-1; d_gene: .; CDR3aa: CASRPPDRNTGELFF; CDR3nt: TGTGCCAGCAGACCTCCGGACAGGAACACCGGGGAGCTGTTTTTT
abundance: few; j_gene: TRBJ2-4; v_gene: TRBV19; d_gene: TRBD2; CDR3aa: CASSLRGEVAKNIQYF; CDR3nt: TGTGCCAGTAGCCTGCGGGGGGAAGTAGCCAAAAACATTCAGTACTTC
abundance: .; j_gene: TRBJ2-7; v_gene: TRBV20-1; d_gene: .; CDR3aa: CSARIHVDEQYF; CDR3nt: TGCAGTGCCAGAATACATGTGGACGAGCAGTACTTC
abundance: medium-sized; j_gene: TRBJ1-2; v_gene: TRBV15; d_gene: .; CDR3aa: CATSHRAEPIYGYTF; CDR3nt: TGTGCCACCAGTCACAGGGCTGAACCAATCTATGGCTACACCTTC
abundance: few; j_gene: TRBJ1-1; v_gene: TRBV27; d_gene: TRBD1; CDR3aa: CASTPRRGQMNTEAFF; CDR3nt: TGTGCCAGCACCCCCAGGAGGGGACAGATGAACACTGAAGCTTTCTTT
abundance: few; j_gene: TRBJ2-3; v_gene: TRBV6-1; d_gene: TRBD2; CDR3aa: CASTRTSGVPDTQYF; CDR3nt: TGTGCCAGCACCCGGACTAGCGGGGTGCCAGATACGCAGTATTTT
abundance: .; j_gene: TRBJ1-4; v_gene: TRBV10-2; d_gene: .; CDR3aa: CASSEPGPREKLFF; CDR3nt: TGCGCCAGCAGTGAGCCCGGGCCTCGTGAAAAACTGTTTTTT
abundance: .; j_gene: TRBJ2-7; v_gene: TRBV7-6; d_gene: TRBD2; CDR3aa: CASSLLPSGGVDEQYF; CDR3nt: TGTGCCAGCAGCTTATTGCCTAGCGGGGGGGTGGACGAGCAGTACTTC
abundance: .; j_gene: TRBJ1-4; v_gene: TRBV28; d_gene: .; CDR3aa: CASRVATNEKLFF; CDR3nt: TGTGCCAGCAGGGTAGCAACTAATGAAAAACTGTTTTTT
abundance: .; j_gene: TRBJ1-1; v_gene: TRBV6-5; d_gene: TRBD1; CDR3aa: CASSWGTGGAFRTEAFF; CDR3nt: TGTGCCAGCAGTTGGGGAACAGGGGGCGCGTTTAGGACTGAAGCTTTCTTT
abundance: few; j_gene: TRBJ2-2; v_gene: TRBV25-1; d_gene: TRBD1; CDR3aa: CASSEPGGTNTGELFF; CDR3nt: TGTGCCAGCAGTGAACCAGGGGGCACGAACACCGGGGAGCTGTTTTTT
abundance: .; j_gene: TRBJ2-7; v_gene: TRBV6-1; d_gene: .; CDR3aa: CASSEAAKGSYEQYF; CDR3nt: TGTGCCAGCAGTGAAGCGGCGAAGGGCTCCTACGAGCAGTACTTC
abundance: few; j_gene: TRBJ2-7; v_gene: TRBV20-1; d_gene: TRBD2; CDR3aa: CSAIAGAPYEQYF; CDR3nt: TGCAGTGCTATAGCGGGGGCCCCCTACGAGCAGTACTTC
abundance: few; j_gene: TRBJ2-3; v_gene: TRBV7-3; d_gene: TRBD2; CDR3aa: CASSLNSGTSTDTQYF; CDR3nt: TGTGCCAGCAGCTTAAATAGCGGGACAAGCACAGATACGCAGTATTTT
abundance: .; j_gene: TRBJ1-5; v_gene: TRBV7-2; d_gene: .; CDR3aa: CASSLARGQPQHF; CDR3nt: TGTGCCAGCAGCTTAGCGCGGGGTCAGCCCCAGCATTTT
abundance: once; j_gene: TRBJ2-7; v_gene: TRBV20-1; d_gene: .; CDR3aa: CSARRDSGAGEQYF; CDR3nt: TGCAGTGCTAGGAGGGACTCTGGAGCGGGTGAGCAGTACTTC
abundance: few; j_gene: TRBJ2-7; v_gene: TRBV15; d_gene: .; CDR3aa: CATSPLEEGEQYF; CDR3nt: TGTGCCACCAGCCCCCTCGAGGAGGGCGAGCAGTACTTC
abundance: .; j_gene: TRBJ2-1; v_gene: TRBV20-1; d_gene: TRBD2; CDR3aa: CRAGSLAGPPSYNEQFF; CDR3nt: TGCAGAGCCGGGTCACTAGCGGGTCCCCCTTCCTACAATGAGCAGTTCTTC
abundance: few; j_gene: TRBJ2-4; v_gene: TRBV7-9; d_gene: .; CDR3aa: CASSLGQLNIQYF; CDR3nt: TGTGCCAGCAGCTTAGGGCAGCTAAACATTCAGTACTTC
abundance: .; j_gene: TRBJ2-1; v_gene: TRBV23-1; d_gene: TRBD2; CDR3aa: CASSQPSSGGAPEQFF; CDR3nt: TGCGCCAGCAGCCAACCTTCTAGCGGGGGGGCCCCTGAGCAGTTCTTC
abundance: .; j_gene: TRBJ2-7; v_gene: TRBV7-2; d_gene: TRBD2; CDR3aa: CASSPGGLAGGPRGEQYF; CDR3nt: TGTGCCAGCAGCCCAGGGGGGCTAGCGGGGGGCCCGAGGGGCGAGCAGTACTTC
abundance: few; j_gene: TRBJ1-1; v_gene: TRBV21-1; d_gene: .; CDR3aa: CASRPNKNTEAFF; CDR3nt: TGTGCCAGCAGACCTAATAAAAACACTGAAGCTTTCTTT
abundance: .; j_gene: TRBJ2-7; v_gene: TRBV7-2; d_gene: .; CDR3aa: CASSSFLVGYEQYF; CDR3nt: TGTGCCAGCAGCTCCTTCCTGGTGGGCTACGAGCAGTACTTC
abundance: few; j_gene: TRBJ1-5; v_gene: TRBV28; d_gene: TRBD1; CDR3aa: CASRNPGQNQPQHF; CDR3nt: TGTGCCAGCCGAAATCCGGGACAGAATCAGCCCCAGCATTTT